This T cell receptor (beta chain) was captured by sequencing in a study of T cell repertoires in cytomegalovirus infection. Across the whole study: Carrying CMV and the relevant HLA type showed in public TCR beta signatures. Study-wide results and caveats: HLA-C-restricted CMV-specific TCR beta clonotypes were dominant in the ex vivo response. Carriers of CMV and the relevant HLA type were discriminated by public TCR beta frequency.

V trimming: 6 bases; J trimming: 6 bases; junction bases outside the gene matches: 11. The V gene's germline CDR1 is SGHVS and CDR2 FNYEAQ. The CDR3 length is 15 residues. Only a few counts were recorded for this clonotype. Its antigen is unidentified. From the reads, TCRdb called clonotypes with MiXCR, one entry per CDR3 protein. The table lists about half a million distinct CDR3 sequences, around 30% of them singletons. V is TRBV7-6 and J is TRBJ1-5; 7 bases map to TRBD1. The clonotype originates from a human donor in good health (CMV status not recorded). Some clones in this sample may be carry-over from other donors' samples. The sample here was cultured PBMCs, taken from culture after CMV antigen stimulation. The CDR3 protein is CASSGGRGMGQPQHF. CDR3 in DNA: TGTGCCAGCAGTGGGGGCAGGGGGATGGGTCAGCCCCAGCATTTT.